One and the same sample provided the 8 T cell receptor beta chains below, sequenced in a study of T cell responses to AZD1222 COVID-19 vaccine. Profiling relied on immunoSEQ multiplex PCR, and the TCRdb table lists in-frame clones only, not all of them. The sample has 100,000 to 150,000 clones, approximately 85% seen once. The sample here was peripheral blood, taken 28 days after the second AZD1222 dose. The receptors derive from an adult who received the AZD1222 COVID-19 vaccine.

J is TRBJ1-6 and V is TRBV15; a possible D gene is TRBD1 (6 bases). The CDR3 contains 14 residues. Germline V gives CDR1 LNHNV, CDR2 YYDKDF (reference sequence). V was clipped by 5 bases and J by 9 bases, with 14 bases between them. The DNA of the CDR3 is TGTGCCACCAGCGACATGGGACAATTTTCACCCCTCCACTTT. Its translation: CATSDMGQFSPLHF.

This clone came up once. The CDR3 reads CAWRVRGLYGYTF. The CDR3 nucleotides read TGTGCCTGGAGGGTAAGGGGGCTATATGGCTACACCTTC. The chain links TRBV30 to TRBJ1-2; 7 bases are shared with TRBD1. From germline, CDR1 is GTSNPN and CDR2 SVGIG (reference sequence). The V and J ends lost 3 bases and 5 bases, in that order; junction bases with no gene match: 6. The CDR3 is made up of 13 amino acids.

The CDR3: CASGVDRVTGYTF. The CDR3 DNA reads TGTGCCAGCGGCGTGGACAGGGTAACTGGCTACACCTTC. This chain links TRBV7-9 with TRBJ1-2, with TRBD1 matching over 8 bases. CDR3 length: 13 residues. V lost 8 bases to trimming and J lost 7 bases; unmatched junction nucleotides: 9. CDR1 is SEHNR, CDR2 FQNEAQ, per germline (reference sequence).

V is TRBV7-2 and J is TRBJ2-7; 9 nucleotides agree with TRBD1. The V gene end was trimmed by 1 base and the J gene end by 2 bases; junction bases not matched to a gene: 3. CDR1 SGHTA and CDR2 FQGNSA come from the germline V gene. This CDR3 has 15 residues. In DNA, the CDR3 is TGTGCCAGCAGCTTAGAGACAGGGGGGGCCTACGAGCAGTACTTC. This translates into CASSLETGGAYEQYF.

The rearrangement uses TRBV27 and TRBJ1-1; D is ambiguous. This CDR3 contains 13 residues. The germline V gene encodes CDR1 MNHEY and CDR2 SMNVEV (reference sequence). Trimming took 5 bases from V and 0 from J, leaving 7 bases between them. CDR3 in DNA: TGTGCCAGCAGTACCGAGTTGAACACTGAAGCTTTCTTT. Its protein product is CASSTELNTEAFF.

As DNA, the CDR3 is TGTGCCAGCAGCCAAGAGTTGGCTAGCGGGGGGCTTTCCTTCACAGATACGCAGTATTTT. It translates to CASSQELASGGLSFTDTQYF. V and J are TRBV4-2 and TRBJ2-3, with 11 bases lining up with TRBD2. CDR1 is LGHNA and CDR2 is YNFKEQ in the germline V gene. The CDR3 loop spans 20 amino acids. V shed 0 bases and J 2 bases; nucleotides not matched to a gene: 13.

This clone came up once. The chain combines TRBV7-6 with TRBJ1-5; 8 bases are a match to TRBD1. V dropped 7 bases and J dropped 1; count of bases not matched to a gene: 21. This CDR3 comprises 20 residues. Germline loops: CDR1 SGHVS, CDR2 FNYEAQ. CDR3 region: CASTLKAGTGDPGSNQPQHF. The CDR3 nucleotides are TGTGCCAGCACCCTTAAGGCCGGGACAGGAGATCCAGGGAGCAATCAGCCCCAGCATTTT.

The chain recombines TRBV7-9 with TRBJ1-1, with D possibly TRBD1 on 6 matching bases. V dropped 0 bases and J dropped 1 base, with 9 bases sitting between them. The CDR3 is 15 amino acids. Per germline, CDR1 SEHNR and CDR2 FQNEAQ (reference sequence). The CDR3 sequence is CASSLAGAENTEAFF. The DNA for the CDR3 is TGTGCCAGCAGCTTAGCGGGGGCGGAGAACACTGAAGCTTTCTTT.